The 30 T cell receptor beta chains given below trace back to one sample, sequenced in a study of blood T cell repertoires in COVID-19. The assay was immunoSEQ multiplex PCR, and TCRdb's table has in-frame clones only and misses some. The repertoire holds 400,000 or so clones, with roughly 88% as singletons. Sequencing used PBMCs or T cells enriched from blood (not recorded which). The receptors stem from a man aged 18 to 30 who had recovered from COVID-19.

The rearrangement joins TRBV2 to TRBJ2-4; D is ambiguous. The germline V and J ends were trimmed by 2 bases and 12 bases, with 8 bases remaining between them. This CDR3 is built from 11 residues. Germline V gives CDR1 SNHLY, CDR2 FYNNEI. In DNA, the CDR3 is TGTGCCAGCAGTGAACAGTTTAATCAGTACTTC. Its protein product is CASSEQFNQYF.

V is TRBV27 and J is TRBJ1-2; unclear D gene. This CDR3 is 14 amino acids long. V lost 8 bases and J 3 bases, leaving 16 bases between the germline ends. Germline loops: CDR1 MNHEY, CDR2 SMNVEV (reference sequence). The CDR3 DNA reads TGTGCCAGCGTAGCGCGGGGTACGGACTATGGCTACACCTTC. The encoded protein is CASVARGTDYGYTF.

V usage is TRBV29-1 and J usage is TRBJ1-1; 7 nucleotides match TRBD1. V dropped 7 bases and J dropped 4; count of bases not matched to a gene: 6. Germline loops: CDR1 SQVTM, CDR2 ANQGSEA. The CDR3 extends over 12 amino acids. The CDR3 spells CSGWAGGTEAFF. CDR3 sequence (DNA): TGCAGCGGCTGGGCAGGGGGCACTGAAGCTTTCTTT.

The J gene is TRBJ1-1, the V gene TRBV29-1, with 9 bases matching TRBD1. This CDR3 has 16 amino acids. J gave up 2 bases and V 4 bases, and 11 bases lay outside the gene matches. CDR1 and CDR2 from the germline V gene are SQVTM and ANQGSEA. The CDR3 protein is CSVGGHRGRINTEAFF. DNA for the CDR3: TGCAGCGTTGGAGGTCACAGGGGGCGCATTAACACTGAAGCTTTCTTT.

The rearrangement joins TRBV18 to TRBJ1-5, with D possibly being TRBD1 (6 bases). V was cut by 5 bases and J by 4 bases, with 6 bases left in between. This CDR3 has 12 residues. Germline V CDR1 and CDR2: KGHSH, LQKENI. The DNA of the CDR3 is TGTGCCAGCTCAAGGGGGAATCAGCCCCAGCATTTT. As protein: CASSRGNQPQHF.

The V gene is TRBV7-8, the J gene TRBJ2-2; possible D gene TRBD2, 7 bases. V was pared by 5 bases and J by 4 bases, with 14 bases between. The CDR3 consists of 15 residues. Germline CDR1 SGHVS, CDR2 FQNEAQ. The CDR3 sequence is CASSPWGGRTGELFF. The CDR3 DNA reads TGTGCCAGCAGCCCCTGGGGGGGGCGCACCGGGGAGCTGTTTTTT.

The rearrangement links TRBV6-2 or TRBV6-3 to TRBJ2-1; TRBD2 matches at 10 bases. The CDR3 covers 15 residues. Germline loops: CDR1 MNHEY, CDR2 SVGEGT. V shed 4 bases and J 8 bases; nucleotides not matched to a gene: 8. The CDR3 nucleotides are TGTGCCAGCAGTTTCTTAGCGGGAGGTTGGTATGAGCAGTTCTTC. Translation gives CASSFLAGGWYEQFF.

The chain combines TRBV19 with TRBJ2-3; no definite D call. CDR1 is LNHDA and CDR2 is SQIVND in the germline V gene (reference sequence). The CDR3 covers 16 residues. The V and J ends lost 0 bases and 6 bases respectively, with 16 bases between them. CDR3 amino acids: CASSIDRRGTKDTQYF. The DNA for the CDR3 is TGTGCCAGTAGTATAGACCGTCGAGGTACTAAGGATACGCAGTATTTT. Based on the CDR3 plus reference TRBV19 and TRBJ2-3, the full variable domain is DGGITQSPKYLFRKEGQNVTLSCEQNLNHDAMYWYRQDPGQGLRLIYYSQIVNDFQKGDIAEGYSVSREKKESFPLTVTSAQKNPTAFYLCASSIDRRGTKDTQYFGPGTRLTVL.

This clone occurred once. The V gene is TRBV7-9, the J gene TRBJ2-7, with 8 bases fitting TRBD1. The germline CDR1 and CDR2 sequences are SEHNR and FQNEAQ (reference sequence). The CDR3 loop spans 13 amino acids. V lost 10 bases, J lost 5 bases, and 10 bases stayed unmatched. CDR3 sequence (DNA): TGTGCCACCTTAAGGACAGGGAACAACGAGCAGTACTTC. It is translated as CATLRTGNNEQYF.

The V gene is TRBV15, the J gene TRBJ2-1; 13 bases match TRBD2. V shed 0 bases, J shed 8 bases, and the junction held 10 bases outside the gene matches. The CDR3 runs 18 residues. Germline V gene sequence: CDR1 LNHNV, CDR2 YYDKDF (reference sequence). The CDR3 bases are TGTGCCACCAGCAGAGAGTTCCGGACTAGCGGGAGTTCCGATGAGCAGTTCTTC. It encodes CATSREFRTSGSSDEQFF.

This sequence joins TRBV7-9 and TRBJ1-2; D gene uncertain. CDR1 and CDR2 (germline): SEHNR, FQNEAQ (reference sequence). The length of the CDR3 is 12 residues. V dropped 5 bases and J dropped 3 bases, with 7 bases sitting between them. This CDR3 is CASSPVDYGYTF. The CDR3 nucleotides read TGTGCCAGCAGCCCCGTTGACTATGGCTACACCTTC.

The chain uses TRBV5-6 and TRBJ1-5, with D tentatively TRBD1 (5 bases). Germline assignment: CDR1 SGHDT and CDR2 YYEEEE. CDR3 length: 16 residues. Trimming pared 2 bases from V and 0 bases from J, leaving 12 bases between. This chain's CDR3 is CASSLNQGYSNQPQHF. CDR3 in DNA: TGTGCCAGCAGCTTAAACCAGGGTTATAGCAATCAGCCCCAGCATTTT.

The chain has TRBV5-4 and TRBJ2-2; 8 nucleotides line up with TRBD1. Germline V lookup: CDR1 SGHNT, CDR2 YYREEE (reference sequence). The CDR3 sequence is 14 residues long. V trimming: 4 bases; J trimming: 5 bases; junction bases outside the gene matches: 4. CDR3 region: CASSRQGKTGELFF. CDR3 in DNA: TGTGCCAGCAGCAGACAGGGGAAAACCGGGGAGCTGTTTTTT.

A single count supports this clone. V usage is TRBV27 and J usage is TRBJ2-7; unclear D gene. Germline values: CDR1 MNHEY, CDR2 SMNVEV (reference sequence). V was cut by 4 bases and J by 6 bases, with 10 bases left in between. The CDR3 length is 12 residues. The CDR3 nucleotides read TGTGCCAGCAGTTCCCATTTGTCCGAGCAGTACTTC. Encoded protein: CASSSHLSEQYF.

The gene calls are TRBV19 and TRBJ1-1, with TRBD1 as a possible D gene (5 bases). V was clipped by 4 bases and J by 7 bases, with 16 bases between them. Germline-derived CDR1 and CDR2 are LNHDA and SQIVND (reference sequence). The CDR3 runs to 14 residues. The CDR3, as DNA: TGTGCCAGTAGTAAAGGGGAACAATACTTTGAAGCTTTCTTT. Translation gives CASSKGEQYFEAFF.

This rearrangement joins TRBV25-1 to TRBJ1-2; TRBD1 agrees at 9 bases. V shed 6 bases, J shed 8 bases, and the junction held 10 bases outside the gene matches. Looked up from germline, CDR1 is MGHDK and CDR2 is SYGVNS. This CDR3 has 14 amino acids. The CDR3 coding sequence is TGTGCCAGCAGAGGATTGCGGACAGGGGAAGGCTACACCTTC. Translation: CASRGLRTGEGYTF.

Comment on this clone: The junction and the germline gene differ at one end; a read error may be behind it. The chain is built from TRBV10-3 and TRBJ2-2, with D possibly TRBD1 on 5 matching bases. The CDR3 has 14 residues. CDR1 ENHRY and CDR2 SYGVKD come from the germline V gene. The DNA for the CDR3 is TGTGCCCTCAGGGAACAGGATAACACCGGGGAGCTGTTTTTT. Its translation: CALREQDNTGELFF.

The chain has TRBV5-4 and TRBJ2-5; the D gene is possibly TRBD2 (5 bases). Deletions cut 1 base from V and 5 bases from J, with 9 bases between. Germline V gene data show CDR1 as SGHNT and CDR2 as YYREEE (reference sequence). The CDR3 runs to 13 residues. The CDR3: CASSLQVAETQYF. Here the CDR3 DNA reads TGTGCCAGCAGCTTGCAGGTAGCGGAGACCCAGTACTTC. Filled out from reference TRBV5-4 and TRBJ2-5, the complete variable domain reads ETGVTQSPTHLIKTRGQQVTLRCSSQSGHNTVSWYQQALGQGPQFIFQYYREEENGRGNFPPRFSGLQFPNYSSELNVNALELDDSALYLCASSLQVAETQYFGPGTRLLVL.

This chain uses TRBV9 with TRBJ2-5; tentative D call: TRBD2 (5 bases). This CDR3 contains 13 residues. Germline values: CDR1 SGDLS, CDR2 YYNGEE. Trimming left V 5 bases short and J 0 bases short, with 8 bases between. CDR3 protein: CASRPADQETQYF. The CDR3 DNA is TGTGCCAGCAGACCAGCGGACCAAGAGACCCAGTACTTC.

The chain combines TRBV4-1 with TRBJ1-1; TRBD1 matches 10 bases. V shed 6 bases and J 4 bases; nucleotides not matched to a gene: 14. The CDR3 consists of 17 residues. In germline, CDR1 is MGHRA, CDR2 YSYEKL. CDR3 loop: CASRDLWDRGQGTEAFF. The CDR3 region has the DNA TGCGCCAGCAGGGACCTATGGGACAGGGGACAAGGCACTGAAGCTTTCTTT.

As concerns this clone: This specimen includes other DNA sequences encoding the same CDR3. V usage is TRBV2 and J usage is TRBJ1-4; tentatively, D is TRBD1 (5 bases). The germline V and J ends were trimmed by 9 bases and 3 bases, with 8 bases remaining between them. Looked up from germline, CDR1 is SNHLY and CDR2 is FYNNEI. The CDR3 consists of 12 residues. DNA for the CDR3: TGTGCCAGTCGGGGGTCTAATGAAAAACTGTTTTTT. Its translation: CASRGSNEKLFF.

This clone was picked up one time. The rearrangement joins TRBV19 to TRBJ1-2; 8 bases align to TRBD1. Trimming cost V 5 bases and J 4 bases; bases outside gene matches: 15. Germline lookup yields CDR1 LNHDA and CDR2 SQIVND (reference sequence). CDR3 length equals 17 residues. CDR3 protein: CASSPRQGPPLLYGYTF. The CDR3 nucleotides read TGTGCCAGTAGTCCGCGACAGGGGCCGCCACTACTCTATGGCTACACCTTC.

This clone has just a few counts. This chain uses TRBV5-8 with TRBJ1-1; 7 nucleotides match TRBD1. The V and J ends lost 5 bases and 0 bases, in that order; junction bases with no gene match: 10. This CDR3 contains 16 residues. Germline assignment: CDR1 SGHTS and CDR2 YDEGEE. The CDR3 DNA reads as TGTGCCAGCAGTGTTGTGGGACAGCCTATGAACACTGAAGCTTTCTTT. Translation gives CASSVVGQPMNTEAFF.

This clone was seen once. The gene calls are TRBV10-1 and TRBJ2-1; D possibly corresponds to TRBD2 (6 bases). The CDR3 runs 13 residues. CDR1 WNHNN and CDR2 SYGVQD come from the germline V gene (reference sequence). With 5 bases removed from V and 9 bases from J, the gap between germline ends came to 14 bases. The CDR3 region has the DNA TGCGCCAGCAGTTTGACTAGAGGGATTGAGCAGTTCTTC. This encodes CASSLTRGIEQFF.

The V call is TRBV6-5, the J call TRBJ2-1; 12 positions agree with TRBD2. The germline CDR1 and CDR2 sequences are MNHEY and SVGAGI. V trimming: 6 bases; J trimming: 6 bases; junction bases outside the gene matches: 6. The CDR3 is 15 residues long. In DNA form, the CDR3 reads TGTGCCAGCAGCACCGGGACTAGCGGGTTCAATGAGCAGTTCTTC. The encoded protein is CASSTGTSGFNEQFF.

The chain has TRBV7-3 and TRBJ1-3; D uncertain. The CDR3 is 13 amino acids. Trimming took off 9 bases at V and 0 bases at J, with 9 bases between the two ends. Germline V gives CDR1 SGHTA, CDR2 FQGTGA. In nucleotides, the CDR3 is TGTGCCAGTCGGGAAAGCTCTGGAAACACCATATATTTT. Translation gives CASRESSGNTIYF.

The chain has TRBV5-3 and TRBJ1-1; D is unclear. TRBV5-3 qualifies as an ORF whose function is uncertain. V lost 1 base, J lost 4 bases, and 5 bases lay in between. The CDR3 runs to 12 residues. CDR3 amino acids: CARSLIGTEAFF. The CDR3 DNA reads TGTGCCAGAAGCTTGATCGGCACTGAAGCTTTCTTT.

The chain combines TRBV27 with TRBJ1-5; D ambiguous. The CDR3 consists of 13 residues. The V gene's germline CDR1 is MNHEY and CDR2 SMNVEV (reference sequence). Trimming pared 4 bases from V and 4 bases from J, leaving 8 bases between. The CDR3 loop reads CASSSQVNQPQHF. The CDR3, as DNA: TGTGCCAGCAGTTCCCAGGTTAATCAGCCCCAGCATTTT.

This clone has a handful of counts. The junction departs from germline at one end; a sequencing error may be responsible. The V call is TRBV14, the J call TRBJ2-7, with TRBD2 matching 10 bases. From germline, CDR1 is SGHDN and CDR2 FVKESK. The CDR3 consists of 15 residues. DNA for the CDR3: TGTGCCAGCAGCCAGATAGCGGGAGGTAATCTGGATCTGGACTTC. The encoded protein is CASSQIAGGNLDLDF. The complete variable domain, with remaining parts taken from reference TRBV14 and TRBJ2-7, reads EAGVTQFPSHSVIEKGQTVTLRCDPISGHDNLYWYRRVMGKEIKFLLHFVKESKQDESGMPNNRFLAERTGGTYSTLKVQPAELEDSGVYFCASSQIAGGNLDLDFGPGTRLTVT.

This CDR3 reads CASSYPGEGPRNTIYF. The DNA for the CDR3 is TGTGCCAGCAGCTACCCAGGGGAGGGCCCGAGAAACACCATATATTTT. The V and J genes are TRBV7-3 and TRBJ1-3, with D perhaps matching TRBD1 (6 bases). The germline gives CDR1 SGHTA, CDR2 FQGTGA. The CDR3 length is 16 residues. Deletions cut 4 bases from V and 5 bases from J, with 18 bases between. Full variable domain (missing parts from reference TRBV7-3 and TRBJ1-3): GAGVSQTPSNKVTEKGKYVELRCDPISGHTALYWYRQSLGQGPEFLIYFQGTGAADDSGLPNDRFFAVRPEGSVSTLKIQRTERGDSAVYLCASSYPGEGPRNTIYFGEGSWLTVV.